This T cell receptor beta chain was recovered during a study of T cell repertoires in ileal Crohn's disease (dated by TCRdb to about 2019). With respect to the entire study: The median duration of disease was approximately eight years, and at the time of surgery around 40% of patients were active smokers. Postoperative therapy was given to about half of the patients, with thiopurines administered to about a dozen patients and anti-TNF agents administered to 15 to 20 patients. A total of about 170 mucosal samples from around 57 patients were sequenced, collected from several sites on the surgical specimen and at postoperative endoscopy. A prospective multicentre cohort supplied the 45 to 60 Crohn's disease patients whose TCR repertoires were analysed. All patients had surgery for a complication: stricturing disease in 61% and penetrating disease in roughly 39%. Running in parallel with the study was a multicentre cohort set up to find predictors of early endoscopic recurrence following ileocolonic resection. A Rutgeerts score higher than i0 was the definition used for endoscopic postoperative recurrence.

Roughly 500 nanograms of biopsy DNA per sample were submitted for commercial TCRB immunosequencing. Adaptive Biotechnology amplified CDR3 regions from genomic DNA with a two-step multiplex PCR that controlled for amplification bias. In the first PCR, primers covered every V and J gene segment, and in the second PCR, barcodes and Illumina adapters were added. CDR3 libraries were sequenced using an Illumina instrument. In the paper's pipeline: The analysis used both the pipelines supplied by the vendor and custom analysis of the raw data in R/Bioconductor with R version 3.3.0. Clonality, ranging from 0 to 1, was calculated as the inverse of the normalised Shannon entropy of all productive clones. High-frequency clones were defined as the repertoire share of the top 100 clones, retaining only clones passing a 95% confidence test. Overlap between samples was measured with the Morisita-Horn index, while repertoire diversity was measured with the Simpson index. TCRdb stores this immuneACCESS table with in-frame sequences only. Part of the clones is absent; in the studies checked, under half of the shortfall reflects unresolved V genes, and no reason is known for the rest. V and J calls and clone size follow that table, whereas D and trimming were derived from the DNA. This sample comprises 4,000 to 5,000 clones, roughly 80% of them detected only once. Approximately 12% of the sample is held by the ten biggest clonotypes.

The junction shows trimming of 6 bases on V and 2 bases on J, plus 14 bases between the germline ends. CDR1 and CDR2 are drawn from the germline V gene: MNHNS, SASEGT. The CDR3 covers 14 residues, taking in both the cysteine and the phenylalanine. This entry keeps only the CDR3 DNA: 42 bases, framed from base 1. In this sample, this clone turned up a few times. The target of this receptor is not known. Base quality data are lacking; no much larger clone is found one base away. General study outcomes and caveats: Endoscopic recurrence was linked to a higher percentage of high-frequency clones at surgery, and recurrence occurred in every patient whose clonality exceeded 26.8% (18/57). Compared with CD4 T cells, sorted CD8 T cells contained more high-frequency clones, which suggests that the mucosal expansions were mostly CD8. Mucosal CD4 and CD8 T cells were sorted and sequenced only in a subgroup of patients, whose size was not stated. Compared with non-smokers, patients who were active smokers at surgery showed a significantly higher proportion of clonal expansions (about 25% vs 20%, p=0.02).

Adults with ileal or ileocolonic Crohn's disease for whom ileocolonic resection was indicated were considered eligible. Before DNA extraction, whole ileal mucosal biopsies were kept frozen at -80 degrees C. A TRizol-based method was used to extract genomic DNA from the frozen whole biopsies, and the DNA was quantified with a NanoDrop 2000 spectrophotometer. Sequenced sample: ileal tissue. This sequence uses TRBV6-1 and TRBJ2-7; matching of 6 bases hints at TRBD1 as the D gene. This receptor was identified in an adult with Crohn's disease. The DNA reads as follows: TGTGCCAGCAGAGCCAGGGGAGTTCCCTACGAGCAGTACTTC. Protein translation: CASRARGVPYEQYF.